The source of this T cell receptor (beta chain) is a study of identifying expanded T cells in peripheral blood. Healthy donors had no documented immune events, such as infections, while sampled. Repertoires were generated with immunoSEQ multiplex PCR, while TCRdb's copy carries only in-frame clones and drops some. The sample contains approximately 90,000 clones, approximately 81% of which appear only once. Concerning this clone itself: What it recognizes is unknown.

CDR3 length: 16 amino acids. Per the germline V gene, CDR1 is SGHVS and CDR2 is FQNEAQ. The V gene end was trimmed by 5 bases and the J gene end by 4 bases; junction bases not matched to a gene: 9. Whole-study results and caveats: About 1.3 clones differed between technical replicates, versus approximately 16 and 20 over time. Two-week clone count variance significantly increased as total template count grew.

The sample consisted of blood. This receptor was obtained from a person between 18 and 75 years old in good health. The chain recombines TRBV7-8 with TRBJ2-1, with TRBD1 matching 9 bases. The CDR3 loop reads CASSPGTGHPYNEQFF. The CDR3, as DNA: TGTGCCAGCAGCCCCGGGACAGGGCATCCGTACAATGAGCAGTTCTTC. The entire variable domain, with the rest obtained from reference TRBV7-8 and TRBJ2-1, is as follows: GAGVSQSPRYKVAKRGQDVALRCDPISGHVSLFWYQQALGQGPEFLTYFQNEAQLDKSGLPSDRFFAERPEGSVSTLKIQRTQQEDSAVYLCASSPGTGHPYNEQFFGPGTRLTVL.